The 10 T cell receptor beta chains below come from one sample, sequenced in a study of post-analysis software for immune sequencing data. Study-wide results and limits: The five TRBV segments detected at higher frequency in patients than in controls included TRBV5-6, TRBV5-1 and TRBV20-1.

Unique molecular identifiers featured in each of the TCR beta cDNA libraries. A single record per CDR3 protein comes from TCRdb applying MiXCR to the PCR reads. The data contain about 800,000 distinct CDR3 sequences, 30% of them singletons. Their specific antigens are unknown. The specimen was blood. All receptors come from a girl aged 5-17 years with multiple sclerosis.

Worth noting for this clonotype: Germline is not matched at one junction end, which may reflect a read error. The V gene is TRBV29-1, the J gene TRBJ2-1; D is perhaps TRBD1 (5 bases). Germline V gene lookup returns CDR1 SQVTM and CDR2 ANQGSEA. The CDR3 runs to 16 residues. The CDR3: CSAEPRTGRSDNEQFF. In DNA form, the CDR3 reads TGCAGCGCCGAGCCCCGCACAGGTCGCTCCGACAATGAGCAGTTCTTC.

This clonotype came up many times. V gene TRBV10-3 combines with J gene TRBJ2-5; unclear D gene. With 4 bases removed from V and 3 bases from J, the gap between germline ends came to 12 bases. CDR1 is ENHRY and CDR2 is SYGVKD in the germline V gene. The CDR3 runs 14 residues. CDR3 coding DNA: TGTGCCATCAGTGCCGCCTCCATGGAAGAGACCCAGTACTTC. It yields the protein CAISAASMEETQYF.

This clonotype appeared a few times. The chain uses TRBV5-1 and TRBJ2-5; unclear D gene. This CDR3 region has 15 residues. The germline V gene encodes CDR1 SGHRS and CDR2 YFSETQ. Between the trimmed V and J ends, which lost 0 bases and 4 bases, there was a span of 13 bases. The CDR3 sequence is CASSLVGVPGETQYF. In DNA, the CDR3 is TGCGCCAGCAGCTTGGTGGGCGTCCCGGGAGAGACCCAGTACTTC.

This clonotype was detected a few times. This chain joins TRBV5-1 and TRBJ2-5, with no clear D. V shed 0 bases and J shed 2 bases, with 11 bases lying between them. CDR1 and CDR2 from the germline V gene are SGHRS and YFSETQ. CDR3 size: 15 residues. CDR3 amino acids: CASSLVGSRQETQYF. DNA for the CDR3: TGCGCCAGCAGCTTGGTCGGCAGCAGACAAGAGACCCAGTACTTC.

The gene calls are TRBV10-1 and TRBJ2-3, with unresolved D. The CDR3 is made up of 15 amino acids. The germline V and J ends were trimmed by 6 bases and 1 base, with 14 bases remaining between them. The V gene's germline CDR1 is WNHNN and CDR2 SYGVQD (reference sequence). CDR3 loop: CASRSGNEGTDTQYF. The CDR3 DNA follows: TGCGCCAGCAGATCTGGGAATGAAGGCACAGATACGCAGTATTTT.

With regard to this clonotype: Germline and junction disagree at one end, which may indicate a read error. The CDR3: CASRRTGASIRNEKRFF. The CDR3, as DNA: TGTGCCAGCAGGCGGACAGGGGCAAGTATTCGGAATGAAAAACGGTTTTTT. V is TRBV2 and J is TRBJ1-4; 9 nucleotides agree with TRBD1. This CDR3 comprises 17 residues. Germline V gene sequence: CDR1 SNHLY, CDR2 FYNNEI. Filled out from reference TRBV2 and TRBJ1-4, the complete variable domain reads EPEVTQTPSHQVTQMGQEVILRCVPISNHLYFYWYRQILGQKVEFLVSFYNNEISEKSEIFDDQFSVERPDGSNFTLKIRSTKLEDSAMYFCASRRTGASIRNEKRFFGSGTQLSVL.

For the CDR3, the DNA is TGCAGCGCAGGACGGGGTGGCACTGAAGCTTTCTTT. Its translation is CSAGRGGTEAFF. The chain uses TRBV29-1 and TRBJ1-1; no clear D gene. V was clipped by 7 bases and J by 4 bases, with 13 bases between them. The CDR3 length is 12 residues. Germline V lookup: CDR1 SQVTM, CDR2 ANQGSEA.

This clonotype appeared a few times. One end of the junction is discordant with germline, which a read error may explain. The rearrangement uses TRBV6-5 and TRBJ2-7; D could derive from TRBD1 or TRBD2 (5 bases each). This CDR3 spans 18 amino acids. Per germline, CDR1 MNHEY and CDR2 SVGAGI. CDR3 region: CVSSYDRIRDLRFYEQYF. The CDR3 DNA reads as TGTGTCAGCAGTTACGACCGAATCAGGGACCTGCGATTCTACGAGCAGTACTTC.

This clonotype has only a few counts. V usage is TRBV9 and J usage is TRBJ2-1; 7 bases are a match to TRBD1. The DNA end is more similar to TRBJ2-7, so the J call may be wrong. The germline gives CDR1 SGDLS, CDR2 YYNGEE. CDR3 length: 16 amino acids. The CDR3 DNA reads TGTGCCAGCAGCCTACTGGGACAGAGCTCCTACAATGAGCAGTACTTC. Translated: CASSLLGQSSYNEQYF.

The rearrangement uses TRBV20-1 and TRBJ2-7; D ambiguous. V was trimmed by 1 base and J by 2 bases, leaving 12 bases between them. Germline V gene lookup returns CDR1 DFQATT and CDR2 SNEGSKA (reference sequence). The CDR3 is made up of 14 amino acids. In DNA, the CDR3 is TGCAGTGCTAGAGTAAGGCCTGGAGCCTACGAGCAGTACTTC. Translation: CSARVRPGAYEQYF.